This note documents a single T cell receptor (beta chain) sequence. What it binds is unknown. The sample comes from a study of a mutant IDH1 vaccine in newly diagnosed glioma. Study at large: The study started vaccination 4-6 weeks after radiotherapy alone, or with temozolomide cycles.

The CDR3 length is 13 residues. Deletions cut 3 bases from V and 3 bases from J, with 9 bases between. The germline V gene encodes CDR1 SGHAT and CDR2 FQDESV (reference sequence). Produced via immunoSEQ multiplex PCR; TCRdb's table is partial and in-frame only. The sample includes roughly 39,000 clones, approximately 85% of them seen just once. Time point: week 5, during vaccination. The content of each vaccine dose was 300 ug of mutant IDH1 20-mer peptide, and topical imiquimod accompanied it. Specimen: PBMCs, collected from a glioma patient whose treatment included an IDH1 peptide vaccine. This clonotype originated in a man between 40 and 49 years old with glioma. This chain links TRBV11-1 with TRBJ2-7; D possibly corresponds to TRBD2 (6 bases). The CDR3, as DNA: TGTGCCAGCAGCTTTCTAGCGCACTACGAGCAGTACTTC. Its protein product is CASSFLAHYEQYF.